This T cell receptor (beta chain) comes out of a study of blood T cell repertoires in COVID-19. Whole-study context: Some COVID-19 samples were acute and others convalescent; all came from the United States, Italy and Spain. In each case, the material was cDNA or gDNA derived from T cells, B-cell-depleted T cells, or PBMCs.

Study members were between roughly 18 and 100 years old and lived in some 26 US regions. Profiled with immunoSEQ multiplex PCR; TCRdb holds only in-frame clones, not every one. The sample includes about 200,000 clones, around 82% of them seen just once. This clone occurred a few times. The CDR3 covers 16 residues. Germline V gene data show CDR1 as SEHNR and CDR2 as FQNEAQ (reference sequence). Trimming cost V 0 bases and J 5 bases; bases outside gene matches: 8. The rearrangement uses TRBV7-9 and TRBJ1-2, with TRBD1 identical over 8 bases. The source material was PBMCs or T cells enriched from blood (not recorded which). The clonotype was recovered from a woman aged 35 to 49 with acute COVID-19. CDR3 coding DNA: TGTGCCAGCAGCTTAGCCGAGACAGGGGAACGGTATGGCTACACCTTC. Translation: CASSLAETGERYGYTF.